The 14 T cell receptor beta chains reported below all come from one sample, sequenced in a study of blood T cell repertoires in COVID-19. Measured with immunoSEQ multiplex PCR; TCRdb has only the in-frame clones, and not every one. Of 300,000 to 450,000 clones in the sample, approximately 90% were seen once. The specimen was PBMCs or T cells enriched from blood (not recorded which). These receptors were collected from a man aged 18 to 30 who had recovered from COVID-19.

This rearrangement joins TRBV12-3 or TRBV12-4 to TRBJ1-1; perhaps TRBD1 as D (6 bases). The germline V and J ends were trimmed by 9 bases and 3 bases, with 11 bases remaining between them. The length of the CDR3 is 12 residues. DNA for the CDR3: TGTGCCAGAGGGGGACGGGACACTGAAGCTTTCTTT. Its translation is CARGGRDTEAFF.

The V gene is TRBV5-1, the J gene TRBJ1-4; tentatively, D is TRBD1 (5 bases). Germline CDR1 is SGHRS and CDR2 is YFSETQ. The V end was cut by 2 bases, the J end by 7 bases, with 12 bases between. The CDR3 sequence is 14 residues long. CDR3 coding DNA: TGCGCCAGCAGCTTCGGGGGGTTGGGTGAAAAACTGTTTTTT. This gives the protein CASSFGGLGEKLFF.

The chain carries TRBV2 and TRBJ2-7, with TRBD1 identical over 10 bases. Per the germline V gene, CDR1 is SNHLY and CDR2 is FYNNEI. The CDR3 runs to 15 residues. V shed 4 bases and J 4 bases; nucleotides not matched to a gene: 7. For the CDR3, the DNA is TGTGCCAGCAGTGCCGGACAGGGGGGTTGGTACGAGCAGTACTTC. The encoded protein is CASSAGQGGWYEQYF. Supplemented by reference TRBV2 and TRBJ2-7, the full variable domain reads EPEVTQTPSHQVTQMGQEVILRCVPISNHLYFYWYRQILGQKVEFLVSFYNNEISEKSEIFDDQFSVERPDGSNFTLKIRSTKLEDSAMYFCASSAGQGGWYEQYFGPGTRLTVT.

The chain has TRBV6-5 and TRBJ2-7, with D possibly matching TRBD1 (6 bases). Looked up from germline, CDR1 is MNHEY and CDR2 is SVGAGI. The CDR3 covers 13 residues. V lost 4 bases and J lost 7, with 14 bases in between. DNA of the CDR3: TGTGCCAGCAGTTCCCTAGGACAGCGGGAGCAGTACTTC. Translation gives CASSSLGQREQYF.

This chain connects TRBV5-1 to TRBJ1-2, with 7 bases lining up with TRBD1. Germline CDR1 is SGHRS and CDR2 is YFSETQ. V shed 3 bases, J shed 2 bases, and the junction held 13 bases outside the gene matches. The CDR3 extends over 17 amino acids. The CDR3 nucleotides read TGCGCCAGCAGCTCGACGGGACAGTTCGCACTCAACTATGGCTACACCTTC. The encoded protein is CASSSTGQFALNYGYTF.

The chain recombines TRBV7-6 with TRBJ2-1, with 7 bases that match TRBD2. CDR1 and CDR2 from the germline V gene are SGHVS and FNYEAQ. Unmatched junction bases numbered 3, after V lost 1 base and J lost 6 bases. CDR3 length equals 14 residues. As DNA, the CDR3 is TGTGCCAGCAGCTTAGGACTAGCAACCAATGAGCAGTTCTTC. Amino acid sequence: CASSLGLATNEQFF.

This clone has just a few counts. Here the CDR3 DNA reads TGTGCCAGCAGTTTTATAGCGGGAGGGGTGTACGCAGATACGCAGTATTTT. This codes for CASSFIAGGVYADTQYF. The rearrangement uses TRBV27 and TRBJ2-3, with 11 bases that match TRBD2. The CDR3 extends over 17 amino acids. V was clipped by 3 bases and J by 4 bases; unmatched bases: 9. Germline loops: CDR1 MNHEY, CDR2 SMNVEV (reference sequence).

The chain uses TRBV9 and TRBJ1-4, with 7 bases lining up with TRBD1. V gave up 2 bases and J gave up 8 bases; unmatched junction bases: 6. This CDR3 region has 14 residues. From germline, CDR1 is SGDLS and CDR2 YYNGEE. The CDR3 DNA is TGTGCCAGCAGCGTTCAGGGGGTAGGGGAAAAACTGTTTTTT. Translation: CASSVQGVGEKLFF.

This chain links TRBV5-1 with TRBJ1-2, with 10 bases fitting TRBD1. The CDR3 runs to 15 residues. The germline gives CDR1 SGHRS, CDR2 YFSETQ. Trimming removed 3 bases from V and 4 bases from J; junction bases left unmatched: 6. The CDR3 coding sequence is TGCGCCAGCAGCTCGGGACAGGGGCAGACCTATGGCTACACCTTC. As protein: CASSSGQGQTYGYTF.

This clone was seen a single time. The chain recombines TRBV12-3 or TRBV12-4 with TRBJ1-2; D gene uncertain. The ends were cut back, 6 bases at V and 6 bases at J, with 14 bases in the middle. The length of the CDR3 is 13 residues. This CDR3 reads CASSLREEDGYTF. The CDR3 region has the DNA TGTGCCAGCAGCCTAAGGGAGGAGGATGGCTACACCTTC.

This chain's CDR3 is CASIGAGFYTEAFF. The CDR3 DNA follows: TGTGCCAGTATCGGGGCGGGGTTTTACACTGAAGCTTTCTTT. The chain employs TRBV19 and TRBJ1-1; D perhaps matches TRBD1 (5 bases). The V end was cut by 7 bases, the J end by 3 bases, with 15 bases between. Germline V gene sequence: CDR1 LNHDA, CDR2 SQIVND (reference sequence). CDR3 length equals 14 residues. Using reference TRBV19 and TRBJ1-1 for the parts outside the CDR3, the full variable domain is DGGITQSPKYLFRKEGQNVTLSCEQNLNHDAMYWYRQDPGQGLRLIYYSQIVNDFQKGDIAEGYSVSREKKESFPLTVTSAQKNPTAFYLCASIGAGFYTEAFFGQGTRLTVV.

V and J are TRBV4-1 and TRBJ2-1; TRBD1 matches at 9 bases. J gave up 7 bases and V 4 bases, and 8 bases lay outside the gene matches. Germline loops: CDR1 MGHRA, CDR2 YSYEKL. The CDR3 spans 15 residues. CDR3 region: CASSLVQGALNEQFF. Written as DNA, the CDR3 is TGCGCCAGCAGCCTGGTACAGGGGGCGCTTAATGAGCAGTTCTTC.

This clone was observed once. CDR3 sequence: CASSFGVPYEQYF. In nucleotides, the CDR3 is TGTGCCAGCAGCTTCGGGGTCCCCTACGAGCAGTACTTC. This chain uses TRBV7-9 with TRBJ2-7, with D tentatively TRBD2 (5 bases). The germline V gene encodes CDR1 SEHNR and CDR2 FQNEAQ (reference sequence). CDR3 length: 13 amino acids. The germline V and J ends were trimmed by 3 bases and 2 bases, with 8 bases remaining between them.

The chain carries TRBV4-1 and TRBJ1-5; D ambiguous. CDR1 is MGHRA, CDR2 YSYEKL, per germline. The germline V and J ends were trimmed by 3 bases and 8 bases, with 11 bases remaining between them. The CDR3 extends over 13 amino acids. The CDR3 region is CASSQSLVEPQHF. The CDR3 DNA reads TGCGCCAGCAGCCAGTCCCTCGTAGAGCCCCAGCATTTT.